The 2 T cell receptor beta chains below come from one sample, sequenced in a study of identical twins. TCRdb independently ran MiXCR on the 5' RACE reads; one entry per CDR3 protein. Of a few hundred thousand distinct CDR3 sequences listed, roughly 9.9% were seen once; the top ten hold 3%. The same data also contributed to another study, on yellow fever vaccine responses in identical twins.

The sample comprised PBMCs. All receptors come from a woman aged 18-35 years in good health.

This clonotype has ten or more counts. The V call is TRBV6-1, the J call TRBJ1-1, with D perhaps matching TRBD1 (6 bases). Trimming removed 7 bases at V and 2 bases at J, with 20 bases between. Germline CDR1 is MNHNS and CDR2 is SASEGT. The CDR3 length is 16 residues. The CDR3 region is CASTRRGGAVNTEAFF. DNA of the CDR3: TGTGCCAGCACCCGACGGGGGGGCGCGGTTAACACTGAAGCTTTCTTT.

This clonotype was recorded at least ten times. Relative to the germline gene, one junction end is altered; a read error may explain this. The chain combines TRBV29-1 with TRBJ2-6; unclear D gene. This CDR3 contains 17 residues. Germline values: CDR1 SQVTM, CDR2 ANQGSEA. In DNA, the CDR3 is TGCAGCGCTGAAGAACCCAAAGGGTTAGCCGGGGCCAACGTCCTGACTTTC. Translated: CSAEEPKGLAGANVLTF.